One sample yielded the 9 T cell receptor beta chains listed below, sequenced in a study of response to subunit inactivated influenza vaccine. Via MiXCR, TCRdb re-called the RT-PCR reads, giving one row per CDR3 protein. The sample includes 490,000 or so distinct CDR3 sequences, around 8% of them seen just once. This sample comprised PBMCs from blood, obtained less than 30 months after vaccination. The origin of the receptors is a man between 50 and 69 years old who received an inactivated influenza vaccine.

The table lists this clonotype with a few counts. As DNA, the CDR3 is TGCAGTGCTACCCTACAGAGGGTCAATAGCAATGAGCAGTTCTTC. Residues: CSATLQRVNSNEQFF. The V and J genes are TRBV20-1 and TRBJ2-1; tentatively, D is TRBD2 (5 bases). V was clipped by 4 bases and J by 6 bases, with 19 bases between them. Germline V gives CDR1 DFQATT, CDR2 SNEGSKA (reference sequence). This CDR3 has 15 residues.

The chain combines TRBV4-2 with TRBJ2-5; 8 bases fit TRBD1. The CDR3 length is 15 residues. The ends lost 0 bases at V and 5 bases at J; junction bases unmatched: 5. Germline V gene sequence: CDR1 LGHNA, CDR2 YNFKEQ. CDR3 loop: CASSQDRQGLETQYF. For the CDR3, the DNA is TGTGCCAGCAGCCAAGATAGACAGGGGCTGGAGACCCAGTACTTC.

A few counts support this clonotype. V is TRBV7-2 and J is TRBJ2-1; TRBD1 matches 11 bases. Germline CDR1 is SGHTA and CDR2 is FQGNSA. V was clipped by 8 bases and J by 3 bases; unmatched bases: 3. This CDR3 is built from 14 residues. The CDR3 loop is CASGGQGVYNEQFF. The CDR3 coding sequence is TGTGCCAGCGGGGGACAGGGGGTCTACAATGAGCAGTTCTTC. The full variable domain, with the rest looked up from reference TRBV7-2 and TRBJ2-1, is GAGVSQSPSNKVTEKGKDVELRCDPISGHTALYWYRQSLGQGLEFLIYFQGNSAPDKSGLPSDRFSAERTGGSVSTLTIQRTQQEDSAVYLCASGGQGVYNEQFFGPGTRLTVL.

This clonotype was seen a few times. This chain joins TRBV5-1 and TRBJ2-2; tentative D call: TRBD2 (6 bases). CDR3 length equals 15 residues. The germline CDR1 and CDR2 sequences are SGHRS and YFSETQ. The V end was cut by 7 bases, the J end by 1 base, with 14 bases between. DNA of the CDR3: TGCGCCAGCCGGCTATGGCGGGAGAACACCGGGGAGCTGTTTTTT. As protein: CASRLWRENTGELFF.

V gene TRBV3-1 combines with J gene TRBJ1-1; no firm D call. Deletions cut 4 bases from V and 1 base from J, with 10 bases between. The CDR3 extends over 14 amino acids. Germline V lookup: CDR1 LGHDT, CDR2 YNNKEL (reference sequence). The CDR3 nucleotides are TGTGCCAGCAGCCCAACTCTCGGGAACACTGAAGCTTTCTTT. It specifies CASSPTLGNTEAFF.

This clonotype was observed a handful of times. V usage is TRBV29-1 and J usage is TRBJ2-3; D unresolved. Per the germline V gene, CDR1 is SQVTM and CDR2 is ANQGSEA. The CDR3 totals 14 residues. V gave up 2 bases and J gave up 6 bases, with 15 bases separating them. The CDR3 spells CSVESDTWVDTQYF. CDR3 DNA: TGCAGCGTTGAATCGGATACGTGGGTCGATACGCAGTATTTT.

The chain combines TRBV3-1 with TRBJ1-2; D gene uncertain. CDR3 length: 14 residues. Trimming pared 4 bases from V and 3 bases from J, leaving 12 bases between. From germline, CDR1 is LGHDT and CDR2 YNNKEL (reference sequence). The CDR3 loop reads CASSRYRRDYGYTF. CDR3 nucleotide sequence: TGTGCCAGCAGCCGCTATCGAAGGGACTATGGCTACACCTTC.

The rearrangement joins TRBV10-3 to TRBJ2-2, with 9 bases matching TRBD2. J gave up 8 bases and V 11 bases, and 6 bases lay outside the gene matches. The CDR3 is made up of 12 amino acids. Germline V CDR1 and CDR2: ENHRY, SYGVKD. The CDR3 here is CAAKTSGGELFF. In DNA, the CDR3 is TGTGCCGCAAAGACTAGCGGTGGGGAGCTGTTTTTT.

This clonotype appeared many times. The rearrangement joins TRBV4-1 to TRBJ1-2; no firm D call. The CDR3 contains 13 residues. The germline gives CDR1 MGHRA, CDR2 YSYEKL. Trimming cost V 6 bases and J 1 base, with 9 bases left between them. CDR3 residues: CASSGLFNYGYTF. CDR3 DNA sequence: TGCGCCAGCAGTGGACTGTTTAACTATGGCTACACCTTC.